These 32 T cell receptor beta chains originate from one sample sequenced in a study of T cells after yellow fever vaccination. TCRdb redid the calling of the 5' RACE reads with MiXCR, one entry per CDR3 protein. The table records some 600,000 distinct CDR3 sequences, approximately 13% of them present only once. This specimen was PBMCs, taken on the day of the yellow fever booster vaccination. These receptors were obtained from a young man who received the YFV17D yellow fever vaccine.

This sequence joins TRBV6-2 or TRBV6-3 and TRBJ2-1; tentative D call: TRBD2 (6 bases). In germline, CDR1 is MNHEY, CDR2 SVGEGT. The CDR3 has 18 residues. V lost 2 bases, J lost 0 bases, and 17 bases lay in between. For the CDR3, the DNA is TGTGCCAGCAGTTACGGTACTAGCAGTACTAGCTCCTACAATGAGCAGTTCTTC. Translation gives CASSYGTSSTSSYNEQFF.

Concerning this clonotype itself: Its ends do not fully match the called genes, so a read error is possible. V usage is TRBV20-1 and J usage is TRBJ2-5, with a weak D call TRBD2 (6 bases). The germline CDR1 and CDR2 sequences are DFQATT and SNEGSKA (reference sequence). This CDR3 contains 16 residues. CDR3 loop: CCARETPWRGQETQYF. The CDR3 coding sequence is TGCTGTGCTAGAGAAACCCCCTGGAGGGGCCAAGAGACCCAGTACTTC.

This chain connects TRBV5-1 to TRBJ2-1, with 7 bases fitting TRBD2. This CDR3 has 15 amino acids. Germline V CDR1 and CDR2: SGHRS, YFSETQ. The V gene end was trimmed by 4 bases and the J gene end by 0 bases; junction bases not matched to a gene: 4. This CDR3 reads CASSVGTISYNEQFF. The CDR3 region has the DNA TGCGCCAGCAGCGTGGGGACTATCTCCTACAATGAGCAGTTCTTC. Together with reference TRBV5-1 and TRBJ2-1, the CDR3 gives the full variable domain: KAGVTQTPRYLIKTRGQQVTLSCSPISGHRSVSWYQQTPGQGLQFLFEYFSETQRNKGNFPGRFSGRQFSNSRSEMNVSTLELGDSALYLCASSVGTISYNEQFFGPGTRLTVL.

The chain links TRBV7-9 to TRBJ2-7; D might be TRBD1 (6 bases). Deletions cut 5 bases from V and 7 bases from J, with 15 bases between. The CDR3 has 13 residues. Germline CDR1 and CDR2: SEHNR and FQNEAQ (reference sequence). The CDR3 protein is CASSDRNPREQYF. The CDR3 DNA is TGTGCCAGCAGCGACAGGAATCCCCGGGAGCAGTACTTC.

There are a few counts of this clonotype. The V gene is TRBV12-3 or TRBV12-4, the J gene TRBJ2-4; no reliable D call. CDR3 size: 12 residues. Trimming left V 2 bases short and J 7 bases short, with 6 bases between. CDR3 in amino acids: CASSLHSNIQYF. DNA of the CDR3: TGTGCCAGCAGTTTACACAGCAACATTCAGTACTTC.

This clonotype has just a few counts. V gene TRBV6-2 or TRBV6-3 combines with J gene TRBJ2-1; D possibly corresponds to TRBD2 (5 bases). CDR1 is MNHEY and CDR2 is SVGEGT in the germline V gene. The length of the CDR3 is 16 residues. Trimming took 0 bases from V and 0 from J, leaving 9 bases between them. CDR3 in amino acids: CASSYSPTSSYNEQFF. The CDR3 DNA follows: TGTGCCAGCAGTTACTCTCCTACTAGCTCCTACAATGAGCAGTTCTTC.

This clonotype was counted only a few times. V usage is TRBV20-1 and J usage is TRBJ1-4; D not certain. Germline values: CDR1 DFQATT, CDR2 SNEGSKA (reference sequence). CDR3 length equals 14 residues. V was clipped by 3 bases and J by 0 bases, with 8 bases between them. The CDR3 region is CSARDWATNEKLFF. In DNA, the CDR3 is TGCAGTGCTAGGGATTGGGCAACTAATGAAAAACTGTTTTTT.

This rearrangement joins TRBV28 to TRBJ2-5, with unresolved D. Trimming left V 6 bases short and J 2 bases short, with 13 bases between. Germline lookup yields CDR1 MDHEN and CDR2 SYDVKM. This CDR3 contains 14 residues. The CDR3 region has the DNA TGTGCCAGCAGCCCTGATACAGAGCAAGAGACCCAGTACTTC. Translation: CASSPDTEQETQYF.

The chain uses TRBV7-6 and TRBJ2-1; D possibly uses TRBD1 or TRBD2 (5 bases each). Germline loops: CDR1 SGHVS, CDR2 FNYEAQ. Trimming took off 6 bases at V and 6 bases at J, with 15 bases between the two ends. The CDR3 spans 14 residues. This CDR3 reads CASSLATGRNEQFF. Here the CDR3 DNA reads TGTGCCAGCAGTCTCGCGACGGGGCGCAATGAGCAGTTCTTC.

The chain employs TRBV7-2 and TRBJ2-2, with 9 bases that match TRBD1. CDR1 is SGHTA and CDR2 is FQGNSA in the germline V gene. The CDR3 totals 15 residues. V lost 5 bases to trimming and J lost 3 bases; unmatched junction nucleotides: 4. The CDR3 nucleotides read TGTGCCAGCAGCGCCACAGGGGGCTACACCGGGGAGCTGTTTTTT. Translating gives CASSATGGYTGELFF.

J is TRBJ2-3 and V is TRBV28; TRBD1 matches at 9 bases. CDR1 and CDR2 (germline): MDHEN, SYDVKM. CDR3 length equals 17 residues. The V and J ends lost 1 base and 8 bases, in that order; junction bases with no gene match: 13. The CDR3: CASSLSWGQGLDVTQYF. Written as DNA, the CDR3 is TGTGCCAGCAGTTTATCCTGGGGACAGGGCTTAGACGTTACGCAGTATTTT. Full variable domain (outside the CDR3, taken from reference TRBV28 and TRBJ2-3): DVKVTQSSRYLVKRTGEKVFLECVQDMDHENMFWYRQDPGLGLRLIYFSYDVKMKEKGDIPEGYSVSREKKERFSLILESASTNQTSMYLCASSLSWGQGLDVTQYFGPGTRLTVL.

This clonotype was seen a few times. The chain is built from TRBV12-3 or TRBV12-4 and TRBJ2-3; maybe TRBD1 (5 bases). V dropped 5 bases and J dropped 2 bases, with 11 bases sitting between them. The CDR3 covers 14 residues. The CDR3 is CASSPDRNTDTQYF. For the CDR3, the DNA is TGTGCCAGCAGTCCTGACAGAAACACAGATACGCAGTATTTT.

This clonotype was counted only a few times. The chain links TRBV20-1 to TRBJ2-4; D not resolved. The germline V gene encodes CDR1 DFQATT and CDR2 SNEGSKA (reference sequence). This CDR3 has 15 residues. Deletions cut 6 bases from V and 0 bases from J, with 15 bases between. CDR3 in DNA: TGCAGTGCGGGCAGGCGGTCACTAGCCAAAAACATTCAGTACTTC. Protein sequence: CSAGRRSLAKNIQYF.

This clonotype was counted between two and nine times. The chain employs TRBV30 and TRBJ2-1; D not certain. Germline CDR1 and CDR2: GTSNPN and SVGIG (reference sequence). Between the trimmed V and J ends, which lost 0 bases and 8 bases, there was a span of 14 bases. This CDR3 spans 14 amino acids. The CDR3 region has the DNA TGTGCCTGGAGTGTGGGATTTGGGTCCTATGAGCAGTTCTTC. Its protein is CAWSVGFGSYEQFF.

This clonotype has just a few counts. The V and J genes are TRBV20-1 and TRBJ2-5, with D tentatively TRBD2 (6 bases). This CDR3 comprises 12 residues. CDR1 is DFQATT and CDR2 is SNEGSKA in the germline V gene (reference sequence). V was cut by 7 bases and J by 3 bases, with 12 bases left in between. The CDR3 spells CSGREREETQYF. The CDR3 DNA follows: TGCAGTGGACGGGAGCGGGAAGAGACCCAGTACTTC.

This sequence joins TRBV7-2 and TRBJ2-7, with TRBD2 matching 9 bases. The trim removed 5 bases at V and 8 bases at J, leaving 13 bases unmatched. This CDR3 region has 15 residues. Germline CDR1 is SGHTA and CDR2 is FQGNSA. The CDR3 sequence: CASSTPGTSNFKQYF. DNA of the CDR3: TGTGCCAGCAGCACCCCCGGGACTAGCAATTTCAAGCAGTACTTC. Full variable domain (outside the CDR3, taken from reference TRBV7-2 and TRBJ2-7): GAGVSQSPSNKVTEKGKDVELRCDPISGHTALYWYRQSLGQGLEFLIYFQGNSAPDKSGLPSDRFSAERTGGSVSTLTIQRTQQEDSAVYLCASSTPGTSNFKQYFGPGTRLTVT.

The sample holds many counts of this clonotype. The chain recombines TRBV10-1 with TRBJ2-1, with 9 bases aligning to TRBD1. Germline CDR1 reads WNHNN; CDR2 reads SYGVQD (reference sequence). With 6 bases clipped from V and 9 bases from J, the junction kept 9 bases outside the gene matches. This CDR3 region has 14 residues. This chain's CDR3 is CASSWDREGSEQFF. CDR3 DNA: TGCGCCAGCAGCTGGGACAGGGAGGGTAGTGAGCAGTTCTTC.

This clonotype came up many times. The chain uses TRBV12-3 or TRBV12-4 and TRBJ1-5, with 10 positions matching TRBD1. This CDR3 is 16 amino acids long. The J segment lost 4 bases and the V segment lost 4 bases, leaving 7 bases of the junction unmatched. The CDR3 region is CASSYLDRGHNQPQHF. In DNA form, the CDR3 reads TGTGCCAGCAGTTATTTAGACAGGGGGCATAATCAGCCCCAGCATTTT.

This chain uses TRBV6-4 with TRBJ2-2; D not certain. Germline lookup yields CDR1 MRHNA and CDR2 SNTAGT. Trimming removed 2 bases from V and 4 bases from J, with 8 bases in between. The CDR3 runs to 14 residues. The CDR3, as DNA: TGTGCCAGCAGTGACGTCTCCCTCACCGGGGAGCTGTTTTTT. Translation: CASSDVSLTGELFF.

The chain carries TRBV7-2 and TRBJ2-1; D call uncertain. This CDR3 contains 12 residues. Germline CDR1 reads SGHTA; CDR2 reads FQGNSA. Trimming removed 2 bases from V and 8 bases from J, with 7 bases in between. The CDR3 spells CASSLLVDEQFF. CDR3 sequence (DNA): TGTGCCAGCAGCTTACTTGTGGATGAGCAGTTCTTC.

The chain combines TRBV5-1 with TRBJ2-4; D gene unclear. The CDR3 extends over 14 amino acids. V lost 3 bases and J 1 base, leaving 8 bases between the germline ends. CDR1 and CDR2 (germline): SGHRS, YFSETQ. The CDR3 nucleotides read TGCGCCAGCAGCTCCACTGAGGCCAAAAACATTCAGTACTTC. Amino acid sequence: CASSSTEAKNIQYF. Together with reference TRBV5-1 and TRBJ2-4, the CDR3 gives the full variable domain: KAGVTQTPRYLIKTRGQQVTLSCSPISGHRSVSWYQQTPGQGLQFLFEYFSETQRNKGNFPGRFSGRQFSNSRSEMNVSTLELGDSALYLCASSSTEAKNIQYFGAGTRLSVL.

This clonotype came up a few times. The chain is built from TRBV14 and TRBJ2-5; 12 bases fit TRBD2. The CDR3 is made up of 15 amino acids. V shed 1 base and J 4 bases; nucleotides not matched to a gene: 1. CDR1 is SGHDN, CDR2 FVKESK, per germline. CDR3 DNA: TGTGCCAGCAGCCAAGGGACTAGCGGGACAGAGACCCAGTACTTC. It yields the protein CASSQGTSGTETQYF.

The chain uses TRBV6-1 and TRBJ2-5, with 9 bases that match TRBD1. The CDR3 is 14 amino acids. The V gene end was trimmed by 5 bases and the J gene end by 7 bases; junction bases not matched to a gene: 8. Germline assignment: CDR1 MNHNS and CDR2 SASEGT. The CDR3 region is CASSTGTGWGTQYF. DNA for the CDR3: TGTGCCAGCAGTACCGGGACAGGGTGGGGGACCCAGTACTTC.

The chain employs TRBV19 and TRBJ2-1; no reliable D call. V lost 5 bases and J lost 7, with 15 bases in between. The CDR3 is 14 residues long. The germline CDR1 and CDR2 sequences are LNHDA and SQIVND (reference sequence). CDR3 DNA: TGTGCCAGTAGTCTTGGCACAGTGTCGAATGAGCAGTTCTTC. This translates into CASSLGTVSNEQFF.

In this sample, this clonotype turned up many times. This chain uses TRBV5-1 with TRBJ1-3, with D possibly matching TRBD1 (5 bases). Trimming shortened V by 0 bases and J by 4 bases, and 8 bases separated the two germline ends. This CDR3 contains 14 residues. From germline, CDR1 is SGHRS and CDR2 YFSETQ. DNA for the CDR3: TGCGCCAGCAGCTTGGATCCAGGGGGAAACACCATATATTTT. Its protein is CASSLDPGGNTIYF.

This clonotype has a handful of counts. V and J are TRBV20-1 and TRBJ2-7; D possibly uses TRBD1 or TRBD2 (6 bases each). V was shortened by 7 bases and J by 2 bases, with 15 bases between the two germline ends. The CDR3 contains 13 residues. CDR1 is DFQATT, CDR2 SNEGSKA, per germline (reference sequence). CDR3 sequence reads: CSVKGGLTYEQYF. The CDR3 DNA follows: TGCAGTGTTAAAGGGGGACTGACCTACGAGCAGTACTTC.

V usage is TRBV20-1 and J usage is TRBJ1-5; 10 positions match TRBD1. The V segment lost 1 base and the J segment 1 base; nucleotides outside the gene matches: 4. The CDR3 runs to 16 residues. From germline, CDR1 is DFQATT and CDR2 SNEGSKA (reference sequence). CDR3 DNA sequence: TGCAGTGCTAGAGGTTGGGACAGGGGAAGCAATCAGCCCCAGCATTTT. Translation gives CSARGWDRGSNQPQHF.

This clonotype was observed many times. V usage is TRBV5-1 and J usage is TRBJ1-5; D gene unclear. Trimming shortened V by 0 bases and J by 6 bases, and 13 bases separated the two germline ends. Per germline, CDR1 SGHRS and CDR2 YFSETQ. The length of the CDR3 is 15 residues. CDR3 protein: CASSLVPGSGQPQHF. CDR3 DNA sequence: TGCGCCAGCAGCTTGGTTCCGGGTTCTGGTCAGCCCCAGCATTTT.

The table lists this clonotype with a few counts. The V and J genes are TRBV29-1 and TRBJ2-5; D not certain. The CDR3 has 12 amino acids. The V end was cut by 7 bases, the J end by 4 bases, with 13 bases between. In germline, CDR1 is SQVTM, CDR2 ANQGSEA. The CDR3 bases are TGCAGCGCCGGCGGAGTTCGAGAGACCCAGTACTTC. This encodes CSAGGVRETQYF.

The table lists this clonotype with a few counts. The chain links TRBV29-1 to TRBJ2-3, with unresolved D. This CDR3 has 11 residues. With 7 bases removed from V and 5 bases from J, the gap between germline ends came to 10 bases. Germline V gene sequence: CDR1 SQVTM, CDR2 ANQGSEA. CDR3 region: CSGDWGDTQYF. The CDR3 DNA is TGCAGCGGGGATTGGGGAGATACGCAGTATTTT.

The rearrangement links TRBV5-1 to TRBJ2-7; TRBD1 agrees at 9 bases. V shed 3 bases and J 3 bases; nucleotides not matched to a gene: 4. The germline CDR1 and CDR2 sequences are SGHRS and YFSETQ. The CDR3 loop spans 14 amino acids. The CDR3 sequence: CASSSGTGHYEQYF. The CDR3 region has the DNA TGCGCCAGCAGCTCCGGGACAGGGCACTACGAGCAGTACTTC.

The CDR3 region is CASGNQMGNIQYF. For the CDR3, the DNA is TGTGCCAGCGGTAACCAGATGGGGAACATTCAGTACTTC. The chain is built from TRBV7-8 and TRBJ2-4; D is undetermined. CDR3 size: 13 residues. Germline V gene sequence: CDR1 SGHVS, CDR2 FQNEAQ. Trimming cost V 8 bases and J 7 bases, with 15 bases left between them.